The 23 T cell receptor beta chains reported below all come from one sample, sequenced in a study of neoadjuvant anti-PD-1 for oral cavity cancer (dated by TCRdb to about 2021). Explained via the paper, the time point label denotes: before neoadjuvant nivolumab. The library came from the immunoSEQ multiplex PCR assay. The immuneACCESS repertoire file appears here via TCRdb, limited to in-frame rearrangements. These files lack a portion of the clones; in checked studies, under half of the deficit traces to unresolved V genes, and the cause of the others is not known. The sample has tens of thousands of clones on record, 79% of them singletons. In total, the top ten clones hold just over 2.5% of the sample. The sample here was PBMCs, taken before nivolumab (anti-PD-1) treatment. The source of these receptors is a person aged 40 to 85 with oral cavity squamous cell carcinoma.

The J gene is TRBJ2-1, the V gene TRBV29-1; 12 bases agree with TRBD1. CDR1 and CDR2 from the germline V gene are SQVTM and ANQGSEA. The CDR3 is 15 residues long. Unmatched junction bases numbered 7, after V lost 3 bases and J lost 7 bases. As DNA, the CDR3 is TGCAGCGTTGACACCGGGACAGGGGGCGGGAATGAGCAGTTCTTC. Translation gives CSVDTGTGGGNEQFF.

The J gene is TRBJ2-5, the V gene TRBV2, with TRBD1 as a possible D gene (5 bases). Germline CDR1 reads SNHLY; CDR2 reads FYNNEI. The CDR3 has 14 amino acids. Trimming removed 1 base from V and 3 bases from J, with 9 bases in between. The CDR3 region has the DNA TGTGCCAGCAGTGAAGACAGGAATGAAGAGACCCAGTACTTC. Protein product: CASSEDRNEETQYF.

A word on this clone: At one boundary the junction diverges from the germline segment, which might be a read error. The gene calls are TRBV6-1 and TRBJ2-3; the D gene could be TRBD1 or TRBD2 (5 bases each). Germline CDR1 is MNHNS and CDR2 is SASEGT. The CDR3 is 15 amino acids. CDR3 protein: CASRVTGGRTDTQYF. Written as DNA, the CDR3 is TGTGCCAGCAGAGTTACAGGAGGACGCACGGATACGCAGTATTTT.

This chain connects TRBV28 to TRBJ2-5; TRBD1 is a possible D gene (6 bases). Trimming left V 6 bases short and J 0 bases short, with 11 bases between. CDR3 size: 14 residues. In germline, CDR1 is MDHEN, CDR2 SYDVKM. As DNA, the CDR3 is TGTGCCAGCAGGACCCCAGGGGACCAAGAGACCCAGTACTTC. This encodes CASRTPGDQETQYF.

This clone was seen at least ten times. This rearrangement joins TRBV5-1 to TRBJ1-2, with TRBD1 as a possible D gene (5 bases). Germline CDR1 reads SGHRS; CDR2 reads YFSETQ. V was pared by 0 bases and J by 3 bases, with 6 bases between. CDR3 size: 13 residues. The CDR3 sequence: CASSLEGHYGYTF. The CDR3 DNA reads as TGCGCCAGCAGCTTGGAGGGACACTATGGCTACACCTTC.

The genes are TRBV27 and TRBJ2-4, with TRBD1 matching 7 bases. Germline V gene sequence: CDR1 MNHEY, CDR2 SMNVEV (reference sequence). The J segment lost 7 bases and the V segment lost 3 bases, leaving 6 bases of the junction unmatched. The CDR3 loop spans 14 amino acids. DNA of the CDR3: TGTGCCAGCAGTTTCACAGGGGTTGGTAACATTCAGTACTTC. This translates into CASSFTGVGNIQYF.

The chain carries TRBV29-1 and TRBJ1-5, with D perhaps TRBD1 (6 bases). This CDR3 contains 13 residues. Germline CDR1 SQVTM, CDR2 ANQGSEA. V gave up 6 bases and J gave up 5 bases, with 14 bases separating them. CDR3 protein: CSVPGQGHQPQHF. The CDR3 coding sequence is TGCAGCGTCCCGGGCCAGGGGCATCAGCCCCAGCATTTT.

J is TRBJ2-2 and V is TRBV28; D is possibly TRBD2 (5 bases). Trimming left V 3 bases short and J 5 bases short, with 10 bases between. Germline CDR1 is MDHEN and CDR2 is SYDVKM. This CDR3 spans 14 amino acids. CDR3 sequence: CASSFLRGTGELFF. The CDR3 DNA is TGTGCCAGCAGTTTCCTTCGGGGAACCGGGGAGCTGTTTTTT.

The genes are TRBV27 and TRBJ1-1; D perhaps matches TRBD1 (6 bases). V lost 6 bases, J lost 4 bases, and 12 bases lay in between. CDR3 length: 13 residues. Germline CDR1 reads MNHEY; CDR2 reads SMNVEV (reference sequence). CDR3 amino acids: CASSRQGFTEAFF. Written as DNA, the CDR3 is TGTGCCAGCAGCCGGCAGGGGTTCACTGAAGCTTTCTTT.

The rearrangement links TRBV28 to TRBJ1-5; maybe TRBD1 (6 bases). The CDR3 contains 13 residues. V lost 5 bases, J lost 5 bases, and 10 bases lay in between. Germline loops: CDR1 MDHEN, CDR2 SYDVKM. The CDR3 sequence: CASSGQLYQPQHF. The CDR3 DNA reads TGTGCCAGCAGTGGACAGCTTTATCAGCCCCAGCATTTT.

The chain uses TRBV19 and TRBJ1-1; D may be TRBD1 (6 bases). Germline loops: CDR1 LNHDA, CDR2 SQIVND (reference sequence). Trimming left V 8 bases short and J 1 base short, with 14 bases between. This CDR3 spans 14 amino acids. The CDR3 nucleotides read TGTGCCAGTGGCCGGGGGCCGAGGAACACTGAAGCTTTCTTT. It codes for CASGRGPRNTEAFF.

The chain uses TRBV7-2 and TRBJ1-5, with D tentatively TRBD1 (5 bases). The CDR3 length is 14 residues. Between the trimmed V and J ends, which lost 4 bases and 0 bases, there was a span of 7 bases. Germline CDR1 SGHTA, CDR2 FQGNSA. CDR3 DNA sequence: TGTGCCAGCAGCTCACAGGTTAGCAATCAGCCCCAGCATTTT. Translating gives CASSSQVSNQPQHF.

The rearrangement joins TRBV19 to TRBJ2-3; 9 positions match TRBD2. V was clipped by 3 bases and J by 1 base; unmatched bases: 14. Germline CDR1 is LNHDA and CDR2 is SQIVND (reference sequence). This CDR3 is built from 19 residues. The CDR3 sequence is CASSISPGLALGGTDTQYF. The CDR3 nucleotides read TGTGCCAGTAGTATTTCGCCGGGACTAGCCTTGGGGGGCACAGATACGCAGTATTTT.

This clone was detected a few times. The rearrangement uses TRBV4-2 and TRBJ1-2; D uncertain. V lost 4 bases to trimming and J lost 1 base, with 13 bases between them. Per germline, CDR1 LGHNA and CDR2 YNFKEQ. The CDR3 runs to 15 residues. The CDR3 DNA is TGTGCCAGCAGCCCACTCGAGGGAATTAACTATGGCTACACCTTC. Residues: CASSPLEGINYGYTF.

This clone was detected only a few times. This chain connects TRBV21-1 to TRBJ2-7; TRBD1, the D gene given by the table, was not confirmed from the DNA. TRBV21-1 counts as a pseudogene. This CDR3 region has 10 residues. The CDR3 sequence is CASRGVEQYF. The CDR3 DNA is TGTGCCAGCAGAGGGGTCGAGCAGTACTTC.

The chain joins TRBV10-3 to TRBJ1-1, with a weak D call TRBD1 (5 bases). CDR3 size: 13 residues. V was clipped by 3 bases and J by 7 bases, with 12 bases between them. Per germline, CDR1 ENHRY and CDR2 SYGVKD. The CDR3 DNA sequence: TGTGCCATCAGTGAAACGGGGAGGGGTGAAGCTTTCTTT. This sequence encodes CAISETGRGEAFF.

The chain links TRBV5-1 to TRBJ2-7; TRBD1 agrees at 10 bases. The V gene's germline CDR1 is SGHRS and CDR2 YFSETQ. The CDR3 runs 14 residues. The ends lost 6 bases at V and 3 bases at J; junction bases unmatched: 6. The CDR3 region has the DNA TGCGCCAGCATTGCCGGGACAGGGGACTACGAGCAGTACTTC. Translating gives CASIAGTGDYEQYF.

The chain uses TRBV2 and TRBJ2-5; 7 bases agree with TRBD1. Germline V CDR1 and CDR2: SNHLY, FYNNEI. V shed 6 bases, J shed 3 bases, and the junction held 10 bases outside the gene matches. The CDR3 covers 15 residues. CDR3 in amino acids: CASSPPPGQKETQYF. The DNA of the CDR3 is TGTGCCAGCAGCCCACCCCCGGGACAGAAAGAGACCCAGTACTTC.

This sequence joins TRBV6-4 and TRBJ1-1; unclear D gene. CDR1 is MRHNA and CDR2 is SNTAGT in the germline V gene. The CDR3 length is 14 residues. V was clipped by 1 base and J by 2 bases, with 8 bases between them. The CDR3 nucleotides read TGTGCCAGCAGTGACTTTAGCTCCAACACTGAAGCTTTCTTT. This sequence encodes CASSDFSSNTEAFF.

This chain uses TRBV30 with TRBJ1-2; 11 positions match TRBD1. CDR3 length equals 16 residues. Germline CDR1 reads GTSNPN; CDR2 reads SVGIG (reference sequence). V gave up 0 bases and J gave up 4 bases; unmatched junction bases: 7. This CDR3 reads CAWSVRDRGRLYGYTF. CDR3 nucleotide sequence: TGTGCCTGGAGTGTACGGGACAGGGGGAGGCTCTATGGCTACACCTTC.

The chain couples TRBV9 to TRBJ1-1; 10 nucleotides align to TRBD1. Germline V gene data show CDR1 as SGDLS and CDR2 as YYNGEE. CDR3 length equals 15 residues. Trimming at V came to 2 bases and at J to 2 bases, leaving 3 bases not matched to a gene. CDR3 bases: TGTGCCAGCAGCGTCCGGGACAGGGGTAACACTGAAGCTTTCTTT. Translation gives CASSVRDRGNTEAFF.

The chain is built from TRBV6-5 and TRBJ1-3; no firm D call. V lost 4 bases and J lost 3, with 7 bases in between. The CDR3 contains 13 residues. Looked up from germline, CDR1 is MNHEY and CDR2 is SVGAGI. The CDR3 loop is CASSFSSGNTIYF. The CDR3, as DNA: TGTGCCAGCAGTTTTTCGAGTGGAAACACCATATATTTT.

The genes are TRBV7-6 and TRBJ2-3; 9 nucleotides line up with TRBD2. In germline, CDR1 is SGHVS, CDR2 FNYEAQ. V shed 1 base and J 4 bases; nucleotides not matched to a gene: 6. The CDR3 has 16 residues. CDR3 nucleotides: TGTGCCAGCAGCTTAGGATCAAGCGGGGGGTCAGATACGCAGTATTTT. It yields the protein CASSLGSSGGSDTQYF. The full variable domain, in which reference TRBV7-6 and TRBJ2-3 provide the parts outside the CDR3, is GAGVSQSPRYKVTKRGQDVALRCDPISGHVSLYWYRQALGQGPEFLTYFNYEAQQDKSGLPNDRFSAERPEGSISTLTIQRTEQRDSAMYRCASSLGSSGGSDTQYFGPGTRLTVL.